This TCR beta chain is drawn from a study of response to subunit inactivated influenza vaccine. Germline-derived CDR1 and CDR2 are MNHNS and SASEGT. CDR3 length: 12 amino acids. The ends were cut back, 5 bases at V and 4 bases at J, with 9 bases in the middle. TCRdb ran MiXCR on the RT-PCR reads and lists one entry per CDR3 protein. The sample lists around 200,000 distinct CDR3 sequences, nearly 9.5% occurring once. This clonotype was sampled from a man aged 45-65 years who received an inactivated influenza vaccine. The genes are TRBV6-1 and TRBJ2-7; no reliable D call. The sample was non-naive T cells sorted from PBMCs, taken on the day of vaccination. The CDR3 here is CASSRASYEQYF. As DNA, the CDR3 is TGTGCCAGCAGTCGGGCATCGTACGAGCAGTACTTC.